These 27 T cell receptor beta chains originate from one sample sequenced in a study of T cell repertoires in cytomegalovirus infection. For these receptors, no antigen is known. TCRdb re-called the reads with MiXCR, one entry per CDR3 protein. The sample gives hundreds of thousands of distinct CDR3 sequences, approximately 32% of which show up once; around 12% is in the top ten. This specimen consisted of cultured CD8+ T cells from PBMCs, obtained from culture after CMV antigen stimulation. The source is a human donor in good health (CMV status not recorded). Some clones in this sample may be carry-over from other donors' samples.

This clonotype was seen only a few times. This chain connects TRBV7-9 to TRBJ2-7; D gene unclear. The CDR3 runs 12 residues. Germline loops: CDR1 SEHNR, CDR2 FQNEAQ (reference sequence). Trimming removed 1 base at V and 5 bases at J, with 6 bases between. CDR3 sequence reads: CASSLDDHEQYV. The CDR3, as DNA: TGTGCCAGCAGCTTAGATGACCACGAGCAGTACGTC.

The V call is TRBV14, the J call TRBJ1-5, with 8 bases aligning to TRBD1. This CDR3 is built from 14 residues. Germline V gene data show CDR1 as SGHDN and CDR2 as FVKESK. V gave up 3 bases and J gave up 6 bases; unmatched junction bases: 4. The CDR3 region is CASSQTGDFQPQHF. The DNA for the CDR3 is TGTGCCAGCAGCCAGACAGGGGATTTTCAGCCCCAGCATTTT.

With regard to this clonotype: Relative to the germline gene, one junction end is altered; a read error may explain this. The J gene is TRBJ1-2, the V gene TRBV7-9; no clear D. The CDR3 spans 16 residues. Germline V gene sequence: CDR1 SEHNR, CDR2 FQNEAQ (reference sequence). The CDR3 protein is CANSPKGGNFNYGYTF. The DNA of the CDR3 is TGTGCCAACAGCCCGAAGGGCGGCAACTTTAACTATGGCTACACCTTC.

Comment on this clonotype: At one boundary the junction diverges from the germline segment, which might be a read error. The gene calls are TRBV12-3 or TRBV12-4 and TRBJ1-3; 8 nucleotides match TRBD1. This CDR3 region has 14 residues. The CDR3 region is CASKDRGSGNTVYF. CDR3 nucleotide sequence: TGTGCCAGCAAAGACAGGGGATCTGGAAACACCGTATATTTT.

This chain joins TRBV9 and TRBJ1-1, with D unclear. Deletions cut 2 bases from V and 5 bases from J, with 13 bases between. CDR1 is SGDLS and CDR2 is YYNGEE in the germline V gene. This CDR3 has 14 residues. CDR3 nucleotides: TGTGCCAGCAGCGTCGCAGGACTCGGGACTGAAGCTTTCTTT. It yields the protein CASSVAGLGTEAFF.

This clonotype showed up many times. The chain couples TRBV12-3 or TRBV12-4 to TRBJ2-5, with D possibly being TRBD1 (8 bases). This CDR3 is built from 15 residues. Trimming pared 6 bases from V and 5 bases from J, leaving 19 bases between. This CDR3 is CASSNNTGGEETQYF. CDR3 DNA: TGTGCCAGCAGCAATAATACAGGGGGGGAGGAGACCCAGTACTTC.

The V gene is TRBV7-6, the J gene TRBJ2-3, with TRBD2 matching over 12 bases. Germline V CDR1 and CDR2: SGHVS, FNYEAQ. Trimming took 6 bases from V and 1 from J; bases not matched to a gene: 8. CDR3 length: 17 amino acids. DNA for the CDR3: TGTGCCAGCAGTCGAAGGACTAGCGGGGAGGGCACAGATACGCAGTATTTT. Translated, it gives CASSRRTSGEGTDTQYF.

V is TRBV11-3 and J is TRBJ2-1, with 11 bases lining up with TRBD2. V shed 0 bases and J 0 bases; nucleotides not matched to a gene: 7. Germline V gene data show CDR1 as SGHNT and CDR2 as YENEEA. The CDR3 has 19 amino acids. The CDR3 sequence is CASSLDGGLADLSYNEQFF. The CDR3 coding sequence is TGTGCCAGCAGCTTAGATGGGGGACTAGCGGATCTCTCCTACAATGAGCAGTTCTTC.

Many counts were recorded for this clonotype. The rearrangement uses TRBV6-1 and TRBJ2-3; 7 nucleotides agree with TRBD2. CDR1 MNHNS and CDR2 SASEGT come from the germline V gene. The CDR3 has 13 residues. V shed 8 bases and J 1 base; nucleotides not matched to a gene: 3. The DNA of the CDR3 is TGTGCCAGCGGGGGGGGACGCACAGATACGCAGTATTTT. Its translation is CASGGGRTDTQYF.

V is TRBV6-6 and J is TRBJ2-5; D is unclear. The CDR3 spans 12 residues. V lost 10 bases and J 9 bases, leaving 18 bases between the germline ends. The germline V gene has CDR1 MNHNY and CDR2 SVGAGI (reference sequence). For the CDR3, the DNA is TGTGCCATCGAGGAGCGCCCTTTCGCCCAGTACTTC. It translates to CAIEERPFAQYF.

This clonotype has a handful of counts. CDR3 loop: CASSSTGALHSSYNEQFF. The CDR3 DNA sequence: TGTGCCAGCAGTTCGACAGGGGCCCTTCACAGCTCCTACAATGAGCAGTTCTTC. This chain connects TRBV2 to TRBJ2-1; 8 bases line up with TRBD1. V dropped 5 bases and J dropped 0; count of bases not matched to a gene: 12. The CDR3 extends over 18 amino acids. Germline-derived CDR1 and CDR2 are SNHLY and FYNNEI.

This rearrangement joins TRBV20-1 to TRBJ2-7; no reliable D call. In germline, CDR1 is DFQATT, CDR2 SNEGSKA (reference sequence). Trimming pared 1 base from V and 5 bases from J, leaving 6 bases between. This CDR3 is 11 amino acids long. The DNA for the CDR3 is TGCAGTGCTAGAGTTGGGGACGAGCAGTACGTC. Translating gives CSARVGDEQYV.

This clonotype was counted between two and nine times. The chain combines TRBV4-1 with TRBJ1-5; D gene unclear. Germline CDR1 reads MGHRA; CDR2 reads YSYEKL. The CDR3 covers 13 residues. Deletions cut 0 bases from V and 6 bases from J, with 6 bases between. CDR3 region: CASSQDRAQPQHF. The CDR3 nucleotides read TGCGCCAGCAGCCAAGATCGCGCTCAGCCCCAGCATTTT.

This clonotype has more than one count but fewer than ten. The rearrangement links TRBV12-3 or TRBV12-4 to TRBJ2-7, with D uncertain. The CDR3 totals 14 residues. Trimming took off 2 bases at V and 5 bases at J, with 13 bases between the two ends. CDR3 bases: TGTGCCAGCAGTTTAAGTCTTTGGTCTAACGAGCAGTACTTC. Protein: CASSLSLWSNEQYF.

This clonotype was detected a few times. V usage is TRBV28 and J usage is TRBJ2-1; 7 positions agree with TRBD2. Looked up from germline, CDR1 is MDHEN and CDR2 is SYDVKM. V lost 5 bases and J lost 0; bases outside the gene matches: 10. This CDR3 region has 17 residues. CDR3 nucleotides: TGTGCCAGCAGTGCCCCCTCTGAGCGGGGCTCCTACAATGAGCAGTTCTTC. Residues: CASSAPSERGSYNEQFF. Drawing the rest from reference TRBV28 and TRBJ2-1, the complete variable domain is DVKVTQSSRYLVKRTGEKVFLECVQDMDHENMFWYRQDPGLGLRLIYFSYDVKMKEKGDIPEGYSVSREKKERFSLILESASTNQTSMYLCASSAPSERGSYNEQFFGPGTRLTVL.

In this sample, this clonotype turned up many times. V is TRBV7-8 and J is TRBJ1-1; tentatively, D is TRBD1 (5 bases). The ends were cut back, 1 base at V and 4 bases at J, with 13 bases in the middle. CDR1 is SGHVS and CDR2 is FQNEAQ in the germline V gene. The CDR3 has 15 amino acids. This CDR3 reads CASSLDRQSFTEAFF. In DNA form, the CDR3 reads TGTGCCAGCAGCTTAGACCGACAGTCTTTCACTGAAGCTTTCTTT.

This clonotype has a handful of counts. The chain uses TRBV5-5 and TRBJ1-1; no firm D call. V was cut by 0 bases and J by 10 bases, with 19 bases left in between. The CDR3 is made up of 15 amino acids. CDR1 and CDR2 (germline): SGHKS, YYEKEE (reference sequence). The CDR3 nucleotides are TGTGCCAGCAGCTTGGTACTCTCAGCTGGACGTGGAGCTTTCTTT. It encodes CASSLVLSAGRGAFF.

This chain joins TRBV27 and TRBJ2-1, with 8 nucleotides matching TRBD2. Germline V CDR1 and CDR2: MNHEY, SMNVEV (reference sequence). Germline trimming cut 8 bases from V and 10 bases from J; bases unmatched to any gene: 7. The CDR3 runs to 12 residues. CDR3 DNA sequence: TGTGCCAGCTCGAGATCTAGCGGGGAGCAGTTCTTC. This translates into CASSRSSGEQFF.

This clonotype occurred a few times. The chain carries TRBV27 and TRBJ1-1; D call uncertain. The germline V gene encodes CDR1 MNHEY and CDR2 SMNVEV (reference sequence). The CDR3 sequence is 16 residues long. V dropped 1 base and J dropped 3 bases, with 15 bases sitting between them. The CDR3 DNA reads TGTGCCAGCAGTTTATTTTTTGGGCAAGGCGACACTGAAGCTTTCTTT. Encoded protein: CASSLFFGQGDTEAFF.

In its sample, this clonotype was seen a few times. The chain uses TRBV7-9 and TRBJ1-2; D may be TRBD1 (6 bases). Germline CDR1 is SEHNR and CDR2 is FQNEAQ (reference sequence). V lost 1 base to trimming and J lost 6 bases, with 15 bases between them. CDR3 size: 15 residues. The CDR3 region has the DNA TGTGCCAGCAGCTTAGGAAGGGGGTTAGAGGATGGCTACACCTTC. Translation gives CASSLGRGLEDGYTF.

This clonotype was picked up many times. V is TRBV7-8 and J is TRBJ2-3; possibly TRBD2 for D (6 bases). Trimming cost V 5 bases and J 10 bases, with 16 bases left between them. The CDR3 sequence is 13 residues long. Germline V gene sequence: CDR1 SGHVS, CDR2 FQNEAQ. The CDR3 region is CASSPGRREAQYF. Written as DNA, the CDR3 is TGTGCCAGCAGCCCGGGGCGGAGGGAGGCGCAGTATTTT.

The chain recombines TRBV5-6 with TRBJ2-1; D possibly matches TRBD1 or TRBD2 (5 bases each). V was trimmed by 6 bases and J by 8 bases, leaving 27 bases between them. The CDR3 spans 17 residues. Germline V gene data show CDR1 as SGHDT and CDR2 as YYEEEE. In DNA, the CDR3 is TGTGCCAGCACTCCGGCATGGGGGACCGGTCCGGTCGATGAGCAGTTCTTC. Its protein product is CASTPAWGTGPVDEQFF.

The chain is built from TRBV20-1 and TRBJ1-5; weak D call: TRBD1 (6 bases). This CDR3 contains 14 residues. CDR1 and CDR2 from the germline V gene are DFQATT and SNEGSKA (reference sequence). V shed 1 base and J shed 3 bases, with 10 bases lying between them. The CDR3 sequence is CSARGDRNNQPQHF. CDR3 coding DNA: TGCAGTGCTAGAGGTGACAGGAACAATCAGCCCCAGCATTTT.

The chain joins TRBV20-1 to TRBJ2-1; unclear D gene. Deletions cut 0 bases from V and 6 bases from J, with 9 bases between. This CDR3 spans 13 amino acids. The V gene's germline CDR1 is DFQATT and CDR2 SNEGSKA (reference sequence). For the CDR3, the DNA is TGCAGTGCTAGAGATCTGACTTTCAATGAGCAGTTCTTC. Amino acids: CSARDLTFNEQFF.

As concerns this clonotype: The junction departs from the called germline gene at one end, perhaps through a read error. The genes are TRBV25-1 and TRBJ2-5, with a weak D call TRBD2 (6 bases). The CDR3 is 14 residues long. Germline V lookup: CDR1 MGHDK, CDR2 SYGVNS. This CDR3 is CAGSLSGSGETQYF. In DNA, the CDR3 is TGTGCCGGCAGCCTTAGCGGATCTGGGGAGACCCAGTACTTC.

This clonotype was counted once. The V and J genes are TRBV5-1 and TRBJ2-3; 8 bases are a match to TRBD1. Germline CDR1 SGHRS, CDR2 YFSETQ. The V segment lost 4 bases and the J segment 0 bases; nucleotides outside the gene matches: 13. This CDR3 contains 18 residues. CDR3: CASSTSTGAPTSTDTQYF. The DNA of the CDR3 is TGCGCCAGCAGCACCTCGACAGGGGCGCCAACTAGCACAGATACGCAGTATTTT. The variable domain in full, with the rest retrieved from reference TRBV5-1 and TRBJ2-3, is KAGVTQTPRYLIKTRGQQVTLSCSPISGHRSVSWYQQTPGQGLQFLFEYFSETQRNKGNFPGRFSGRQFSNSRSEMNVSTLELGDSALYLCASSTSTGAPTSTDTQYFGPGTRLTVL.

The rearrangement joins TRBV7-3 to TRBJ1-1; D is uncertain. The CDR3 spans 15 residues. Germline CDR1 reads SGHTA; CDR2 reads FQGTGA. The V gene lost 6 bases and the J gene lost 1 base, with 15 bases spanning the gap. CDR3 protein: CASRNRATGNTEAFF. The CDR3 bases are TGTGCCAGCAGGAACCGGGCCACGGGGAACACTGAAGCTTTCTTT.